These T cell receptor beta chains were read from a single sample in a study of cytomegalovirus exposure and HLA in healthy donors. This table comes from immunoSEQ multiplex PCR, and its TCRdb copy is limited to in-frame clones, with some not included. The repertoire holds some 270,000 clones, with 80% as singletons. The sequenced material came from PBMCs. Receptor source: a girl aged 2-10 years in good health and CMV-seronegative. CDR3s include the opening cysteine and the closing phenylalanine or tryptophan. Each record gives: clone size, J gene, V gene, D gene, CDR3 DNA, CDR3 protein. The D gene is left open where the match is weak. The size of a clone is reported for some rows only, either as once, few or many, or as a class for expanded clones.

few	TRBJ1-1	TRBV18	TRBD1	TGTGCCAGCTCATCGCTTCTGACAGGGAAATTTATGAACACTGAAGCTTTCTTT	CASSSLLTGKFMNTEAFF
few	TRBJ2-6	TRBV7-9	TRBD1	TGTGCCAGCAGCGCTTGGGACAGGGGCCTCTCTGGGGCCAACGTCCTGACTTTC	CASSAWDRGLSGANVLTF
NA	TRBJ2-1	TRBV5-6	TRBD2	TGTGCCAGCAGCTTCAAAGGAGCGGGGGGACAGAATGAGCAGTTCTTC	CASSFKGAGGQNEQFF
NA	TRBJ2-1	TRBV4-1	NA	TGCGCCAGCAGCCAAGTATTCTCTGTCGCCGGGCGGGGAGAGCAGTTCTTC	CASSQVFSVAGRGEQFF
NA	TRBJ1-3	TRBV7-8	NA	TGTGCCAGCAGCCGCCGAGGACAGAGCTCTGGAAACACCATATATTTT	CASSRRGQSSGNTIYF
NA	TRBJ2-2	TRBV7-6	TRBD2	TGTGCCAGCAGCTTAACGACTAGCGGGGGCACCGGGGAGCTGTTTTTT	CASSLTTSGGTGELFF
NA	TRBJ2-3	TRBV10-3	NA	TGTGCCACGTCGACACCTAGCACAGATACGCAGTATTTT	CATSTPSTDTQYF
NA	TRBJ1-1	TRBV13	NA	TGTGCCAGCAGCTTAAACAGGGTATCTGAAGCTTTCTTT	CASSLNRVSEAFF
NA	TRBJ2-7	TRBV2	TRBD2	TGTGCCAGCAGTGAAACTGGACTAGCCTCCCCCTACGAGCAGTACTTC	CASSETGLASPYEQYF
few	TRBJ1-1	TRBV6-1	NA	TGTGCCAGCAGTGAAAAGTGGGGGGAGGAGAGGACTGAAGCTTTCTTT	CASSEKWGEERTEAFF
NA	TRBJ1-3	TRBV30	NA	TGTGCCTGGAGTGTCGCAGGGCGAACTGGAAACACCATATATTTT	CAWSVAGRTGNTIYF
NA	TRBJ2-1	TRBV7-8	TRBD2	TGTGCCAGCAGCTTAACCAGCGGGAGTGGGTATGAGCAGTTCTTC	CASSLTSGSGYEQFF
NA	TRBJ1-2	TRBV30	NA	TGTGCCTGGAGGCGCCTGGGACATCTCTATGGCTACACCTTC	CAWRRLGHLYGYTF
NA	TRBJ1-5	TRBV28	NA	TGTGCCAGCAGTGACACAGGGTTCAATCAGCCCCAGCATTTT	CASSDTGFNQPQHF
NA	TRBJ2-7	TRBV6-5	NA	TGTGCCAGCAGTTATGGCAGTACCTACGAGCAGTACTTC	CASSYGSTYEQYF
few	TRBJ2-7	TRBV25-1	TRBD1	TGTGCCAGCAAGGACAGGAGTGTGGGCGAGCAGTACTTC	CASKDRSVGEQYF